The TCR beta chain described here comes from a study of T-cell reconstitution after alpha-beta-depleted transplantation in children. For this clonotype: What it binds is unknown.

CDR1 and CDR2 from the germline V gene are SGHRS and YFSETQ. The germline V and J ends were trimmed by 4 bases and 7 bases, with 14 bases remaining between them. The CDR3 spans 14 residues. Preparation of the TCRbeta library was carried out with unique molecular identifiers. MiXCR, applied by TCRdb to the PCR reads, yields one record per CDR3 protein. This sample yields hundreds of thousands of distinct CDR3 sequences, of which about an eighth are seen a single time; around 0.8% belongs to the top ten. Study-wide points: At day 60, the high TCRbeta diversity found in some patients originated from recipient T cells and thymic progenitors that had survived. T-cell numbers and diversity, one year after transplant, stemmed largely from T cells that were newly produced. Two months or so post-transplant, alpha-beta T cells reportedly derived from several hundred expanded graft clones.

The source material was PBMCs, sampled before TCRalphabeta/CD19-depleted stem cell transplant. This TCR was recovered from a girl aged 2-9 years with congenital amegakaryocytic thrombocytopenia, due to receive a stem cell transplant. The chain links TRBV5-1 to TRBJ2-2, with D unresolved. The CDR3 region is CASSAVGSFGELFF. As DNA, the CDR3 is TGCGCCAGCAGCGCCGTGGGTAGCTTCGGGGAGCTGTTTTTT.